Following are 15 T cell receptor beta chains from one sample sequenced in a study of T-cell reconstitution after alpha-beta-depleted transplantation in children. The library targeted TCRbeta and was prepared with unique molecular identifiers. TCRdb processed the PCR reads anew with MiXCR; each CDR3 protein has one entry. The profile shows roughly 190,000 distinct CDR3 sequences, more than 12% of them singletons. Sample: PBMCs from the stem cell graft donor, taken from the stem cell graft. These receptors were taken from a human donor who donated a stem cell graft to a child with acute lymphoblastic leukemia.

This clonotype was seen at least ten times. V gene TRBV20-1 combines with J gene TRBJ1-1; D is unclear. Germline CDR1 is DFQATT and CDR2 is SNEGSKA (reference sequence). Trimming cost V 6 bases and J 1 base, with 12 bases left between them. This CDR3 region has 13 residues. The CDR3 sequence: CSAPGPKNTEAFF. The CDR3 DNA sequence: TGCAGTGCCCCCGGCCCAAAGAACACTGAAGCTTTCTTT.

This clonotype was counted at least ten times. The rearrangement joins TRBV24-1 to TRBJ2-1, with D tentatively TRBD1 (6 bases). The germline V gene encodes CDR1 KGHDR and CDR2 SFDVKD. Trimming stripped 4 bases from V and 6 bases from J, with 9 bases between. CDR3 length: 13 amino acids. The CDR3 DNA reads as TGTGCCACCAGTGACCAAGGGGGCAATGAGCAGTTCTTC. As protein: CATSDQGGNEQFF.

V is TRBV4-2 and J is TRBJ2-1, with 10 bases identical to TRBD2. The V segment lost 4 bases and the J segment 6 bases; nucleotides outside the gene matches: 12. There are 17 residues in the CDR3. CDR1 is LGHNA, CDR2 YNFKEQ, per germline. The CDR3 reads CASSPRPSGSLANEQFF. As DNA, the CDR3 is TGTGCCAGCAGCCCTAGGCCTAGCGGGAGTTTAGCCAATGAGCAGTTCTTC.

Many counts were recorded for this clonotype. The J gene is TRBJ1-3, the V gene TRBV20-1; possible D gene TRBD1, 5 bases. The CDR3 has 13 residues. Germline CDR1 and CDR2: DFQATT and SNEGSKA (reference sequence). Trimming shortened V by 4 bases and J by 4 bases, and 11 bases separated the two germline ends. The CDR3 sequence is CSAIGHEGNTIYF. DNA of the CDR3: TGCAGTGCTATCGGACATGAAGGAAACACCATATATTTT.

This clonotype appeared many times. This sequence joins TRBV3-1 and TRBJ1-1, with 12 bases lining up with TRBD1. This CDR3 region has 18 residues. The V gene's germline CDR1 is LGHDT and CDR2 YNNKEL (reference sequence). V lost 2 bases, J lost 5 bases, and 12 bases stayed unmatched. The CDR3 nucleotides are TGTGCCAGCAGCCAAAATGCAGGGACAGGGGGCATTATTACTGAAGCTTTCTTT. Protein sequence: CASSQNAGTGGIITEAFF.

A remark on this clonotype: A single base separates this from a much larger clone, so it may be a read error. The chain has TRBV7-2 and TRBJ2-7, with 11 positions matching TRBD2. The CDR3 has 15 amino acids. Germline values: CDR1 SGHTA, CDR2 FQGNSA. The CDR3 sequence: CASSPIAGGNYVQYF. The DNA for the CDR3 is TGTGCCAGCAGCCCAATAGCGGGAGGGAACTACGTGCAGTACTTC.

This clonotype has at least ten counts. The CDR3 coding sequence is TGTGCCAGCAGTACCCAGCGGGAGAACTCCTACAATGAGCAGTTCTTC. Protein product: CASSTQRENSYNEQFF. The chain combines TRBV28 with TRBJ2-1; 8 bases align to TRBD2. Unmatched junction bases numbered 6, after V lost 5 bases and J lost 0 bases. The CDR3 has 16 amino acids. Germline V gene data show CDR1 as MDHEN and CDR2 as SYDVKM.

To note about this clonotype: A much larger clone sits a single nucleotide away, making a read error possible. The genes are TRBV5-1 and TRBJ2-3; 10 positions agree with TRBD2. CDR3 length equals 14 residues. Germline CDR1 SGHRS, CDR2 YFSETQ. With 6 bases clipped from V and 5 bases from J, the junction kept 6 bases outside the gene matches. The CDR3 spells CASILRLAGDTQYF. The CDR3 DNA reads TGCGCCAGCATCTTACGACTAGCGGGAGATACGCAGTATTTT.

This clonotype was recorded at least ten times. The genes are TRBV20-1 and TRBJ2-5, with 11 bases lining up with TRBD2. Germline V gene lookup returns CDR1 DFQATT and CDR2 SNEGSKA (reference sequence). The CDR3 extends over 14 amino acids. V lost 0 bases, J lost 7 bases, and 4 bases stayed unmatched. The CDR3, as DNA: TGCAGTGCTAGAGATATGCTAGCGGGGGGGACCCAGTACTTC. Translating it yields CSARDMLAGGTQYF.

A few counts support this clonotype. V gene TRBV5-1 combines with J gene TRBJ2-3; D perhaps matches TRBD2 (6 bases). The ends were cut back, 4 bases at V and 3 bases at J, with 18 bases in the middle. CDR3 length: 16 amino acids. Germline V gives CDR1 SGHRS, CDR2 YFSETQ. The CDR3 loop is CASSRGTLRETDTQYF. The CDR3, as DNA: TGCGCCAGCAGCCGAGGGACTCTGAGGGAAACAGATACGCAGTATTTT.

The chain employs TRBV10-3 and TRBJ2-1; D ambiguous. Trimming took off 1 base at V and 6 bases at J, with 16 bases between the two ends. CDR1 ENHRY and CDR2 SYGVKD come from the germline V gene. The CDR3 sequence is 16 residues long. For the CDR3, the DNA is TGTGCCATCAGTGAGTATGTGACGATAGGCCCCAATGAGCAGTTCTTC. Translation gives CAISEYVTIGPNEQFF.

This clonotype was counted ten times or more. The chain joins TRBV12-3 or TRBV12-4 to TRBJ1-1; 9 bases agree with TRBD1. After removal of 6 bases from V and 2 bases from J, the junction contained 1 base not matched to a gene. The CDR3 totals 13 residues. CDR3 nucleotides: TGTGCCAGCAGACAGGGGGCAAACACTGAAGCTTTCTTT. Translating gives CASRQGANTEAFF.

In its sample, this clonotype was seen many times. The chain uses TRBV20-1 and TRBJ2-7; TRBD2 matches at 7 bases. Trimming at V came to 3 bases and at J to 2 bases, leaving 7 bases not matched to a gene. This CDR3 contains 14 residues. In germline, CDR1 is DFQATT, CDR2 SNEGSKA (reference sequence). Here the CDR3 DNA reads TGCAGTGCTAGTAGCGGGCCCGAACCCTACGAGCAGTACTTC. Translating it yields CSASSGPEPYEQYF.

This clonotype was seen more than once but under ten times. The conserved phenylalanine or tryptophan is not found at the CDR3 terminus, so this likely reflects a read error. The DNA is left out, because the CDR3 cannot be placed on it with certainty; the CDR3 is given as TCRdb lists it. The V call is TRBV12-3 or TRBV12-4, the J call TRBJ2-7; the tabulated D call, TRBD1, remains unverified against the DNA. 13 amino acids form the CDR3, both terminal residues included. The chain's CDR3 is CASSLGAGQALYL.

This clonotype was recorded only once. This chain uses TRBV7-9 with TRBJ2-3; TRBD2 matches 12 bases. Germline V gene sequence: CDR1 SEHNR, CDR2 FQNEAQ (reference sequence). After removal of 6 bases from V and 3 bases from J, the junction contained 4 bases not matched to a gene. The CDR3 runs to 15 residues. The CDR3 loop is CASSYTSGRTDTQYF. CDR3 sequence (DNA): TGTGCCAGCAGTTATACTAGCGGGAGGACAGATACGCAGTATTTT. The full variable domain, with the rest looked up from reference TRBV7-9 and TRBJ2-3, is DTGVSQNPRHKITKRGQNVTFRCDPISEHNRLYWYRQTLGQGPEFLTYFQNEAQLEKSRLLSDRFSAERPKGSFSTLEIQRTEQGDSAMYLCASSYTSGRTDTQYFGPGTRLTVL.